This section outlines one T cell receptor beta chain sequence together with its context. Which antigen it targets is not known. One end of the junction is discordant with germline, which a read error may explain. This sample was included in a study of vaccination and CD4 T cells after COVID-19 (dated by TCRdb to between 2020 and 2023). About the full investigation: Convalescent patients had a positive SARS-CoV-2 result on nasal swab PCR, and of these patients, nine had mild disease and one had severe disease. Post-COVID blood samples from convalescent patients were collected a median of around 110 days after diagnosis, with a range of about 35 to 161 days. The convalescent cohort included six males and four females, with two Hispanic individuals, seven Caucasians, two Asians and one multiracial person. Control cultures received a CEFX viral epitope pool as the positive control, an HIV-1 Nef peptide pool as the negative control, or no peptide. Post-vaccine blood samples were collected a median of about 72 days after the second vaccine dose, ranging from about 13 to 250 days. The cultures were stimulated with overlapping spike peptide pools from SARS-CoV-2 and from the common cold coronaviruses HCoV-NL63, HCoV-OC43 and HCoV-229E. Participants received two doses of either the Pfizer-BioNTech BNT162b2 vaccine (n=8) or the Moderna mRNA-1273 vaccine (n=2). In 10 COVID-19 convalescent patients and a few infection-naive healthy vaccine recipients, researchers compared the spike-specific CD4+ TCR repertoire from before mRNA vaccination with the repertoire from after. The paper's findings and limits, for the study overall: Although the median number of SARS-CoV-2-reactive clonotypes went up from roughly 22 after infection to 38 after vaccination, the increase was not significant. Relatively few convalescent patients were included in the study, and early timepoints after natural infection were not analyzed. In convalescent patients, nearly all vaccine-specific clones (304 of 307) were found to be mono-reactive for SARS-CoV-2 spike rather than cross-reactive with common cold coronaviruses. In convalescent patients, a median approximately 90% of post-vaccine SARS-CoV-2-reactive clones were detected only after vaccination, suggesting vaccine-specific priming.

Library construction relied on PCR. TCR sequencing of DNA from cultured CD4+ T cells used the Oncomine TCR Beta short-read assay at the Johns Hopkins FTIC core. The QIAamp micro DNA kit was used to extract genomic DNA from the cultured CD4+ T cells. The Oncomine TCR Beta libraries from cultured CD4+ T cells were pooled using unique dual indexes and then sequenced on an Illumina iSeq 100. Under the source paper's analysis protocol: Non-productive sequences were removed, and CDR3s that did not start with C, did not end with F or W, or were shorter than 7 amino acids were discarded. The MANAFEST web application identified antigen-specific clonotypes by comparing peptide-stimulated wells against reference wells and other culture wells. To be called positive, a clone needed an FDR below 0.05, an odds ratio above 5, and a productive frequency above 0.1% in at least two of three replicate wells. A clonotype was classed as cross-reactive if the clonotype showed significant expansion both in SARS-CoV-2 spike wells and in at least one common cold coronavirus spike condition. Similarity between CDR3 sequences was evaluated in R version 3.6.1 using Levenshtein distances (stringdist) and unrooted phylogenetic trees (ape). Starting from the raw public reads, TCRdb applied fastp trimming at Q25, assembled clones with MiXCR and retained in-frame beta chains. All rows with the same CDR3 protein become a single entry with the most common DNA and genes. The V and J calls, along with clone size, are taken from TCRdb and not from the paper's own processing. This sample gives 20,000 or so distinct CDR3 sequences in total; 40% of them show up just once. Together, the top ten hold roughly 8.1% of the sample.

CDR1 LNHDA and CDR2 SQIVND were looked up in the germline V gene (reference sequence). From the cysteine up to the phenylalanine, the CDR3 has a length of 15 residues. CDR3 DNA is the only sequence kept; it has 45 bases, read in frame from the first base. The meaning of the sample's treatment or condition label: roughly 11-day PBMC culture with coronavirus spike peptide pools or control peptides (ViraFEST assay). To expand antigen-specific T cells with peptide pools and then pick out the expanded clonotypes through TCR sequencing, the study relied on the ViraFEST assay. Positive SARS-CoV-2 PCR tests in the convalescent patients dated from March to December 2020, before Alpha, Beta and Delta variants emerged in the United States. Fewer than 2.5 million PBMCs per well were cultured in IMDM with roughly 5% human AB serum and about 9.7 IU/ml IL-2, plus 10 ug/ml peptide pools. On days 3 and 7, half of the culture medium was replaced with fresh IL-2-containing medium. Once the cells had been in culture for roughly 10 days, the EasySep CD4+ T cell isolation kit was used to isolate CD4+ T cells by negative selection. Ficoll-Paque Plus gradient centrifugation was used to isolate PBMCs from whole blood, and the isolated PBMCs were then either used fresh or cryopreserved at -140C. Each culture condition was generally run in triplicate wells.

Sample: CD4+ T cells from blood, cultured in vitro, taken after SARS-CoV-2 vaccination. The chain uses TRBV19 and TRBJ1-2, with TRBD1 perhaps the D gene, on 5 matching bases. This TCR was recovered from a human donor who had recovered from COVID-19. The bases are TGTACCAGTAGTATACCACCGGGGGGAGTCTATGGCTACACCTTC. Its coded protein is CTSSIPPGGVYGYTF.